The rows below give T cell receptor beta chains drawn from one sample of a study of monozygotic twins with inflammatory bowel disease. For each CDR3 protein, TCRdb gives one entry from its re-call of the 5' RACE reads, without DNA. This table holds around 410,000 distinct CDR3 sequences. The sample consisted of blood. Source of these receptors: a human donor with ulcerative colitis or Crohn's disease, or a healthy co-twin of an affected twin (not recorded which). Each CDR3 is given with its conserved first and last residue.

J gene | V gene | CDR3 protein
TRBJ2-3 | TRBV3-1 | CASSQDRLAGDTQYF
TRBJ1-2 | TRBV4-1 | CASSQDVVLGYTF
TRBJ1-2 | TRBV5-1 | CASSLEVGAGYGYTF
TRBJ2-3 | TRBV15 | CATSTVGRRQGTDTQYF
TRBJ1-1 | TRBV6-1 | CASSKGNTEAFF
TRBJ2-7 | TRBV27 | CASSLSPGRAYEQYF
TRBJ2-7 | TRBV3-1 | CASSMDDRAIYEQYF
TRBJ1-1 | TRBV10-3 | CAIRDRPMNTEAFF
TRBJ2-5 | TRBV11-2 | CASSPRTSGGETQYF
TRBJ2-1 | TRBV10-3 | CAISVLRGVFLNEQFF
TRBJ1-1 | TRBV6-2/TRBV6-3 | CASSYSGTPEAFF
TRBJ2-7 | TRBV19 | CASSIGAKPYEQYF
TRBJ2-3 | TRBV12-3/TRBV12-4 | CASSLVTRPDTQYF
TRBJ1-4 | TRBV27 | CASSLMTGRNEKLFF
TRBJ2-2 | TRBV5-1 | CASSGSGRTYGELFF
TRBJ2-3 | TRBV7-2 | CASSSQGQAFGDTQYF
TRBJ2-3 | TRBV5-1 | CASSFEYPSTDTQYF
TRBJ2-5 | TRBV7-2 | CASSSWTSPGETQYF